The 18 T cell receptor beta chains reported below all come from one sample, sequenced in a study of molecular identifiers for immune sequencing clone quantification. TCRdb reprocessed the PCR reads via MiXCR and lists one record per CDR3 protein. The profile covers 85,000 to 100,000 distinct CDR3 sequences, with around 20% appearing a single time and approximately 1% taken by the ten largest. Sample: naive CD8+ T cells from blood, with Jurkat cell RNA spiked in. The subset is: FACS-sorted CD8+CD4-CCR7+CD45RA+ naive T cells. The receptors derive from a human donor in good health. Some libraries in this study had Jurkat cell RNA spiked in.

This clonotype was counted ten times or more. The rearrangement links TRBV20-1 to TRBJ2-5; 8 bases are a match to TRBD1. There are 16 residues in the CDR3. CDR1 is DFQATT and CDR2 is SNEGSKA in the germline V gene (reference sequence). Trimming at V came to 6 bases and at J to 1 base, leaving 13 bases not matched to a gene. The CDR3 DNA reads TGCAGTGCAGGGGGATGGGACAGGAGTTCCCAAGAGACCCAGTACTTC. Translation gives CSAGGWDRSSQETQYF.

With regard to this clonotype: Being one base from a much bigger clone, this may be a read error. This sequence joins TRBV25-1 and TRBJ2-7; D not resolved. Per germline, CDR1 MGHDK and CDR2 SYGVNS. The CDR3 is made up of 13 amino acids. The V gene lost 7 bases and the J gene lost 4 bases, with 14 bases spanning the gap. The CDR3 sequence: CASNHRVLYEQYF. The CDR3 DNA is TGTGCCAGCAACCACCGGGTATTGTACGAGCAGTACTTC.

There are many counts of this clonotype. The rearrangement links TRBV7-9 to TRBJ2-7; 7 bases are shared with TRBD1. After removal of 4 bases from V and 3 bases from J, the junction contained 3 bases not matched to a gene. The CDR3 totals 13 residues. Germline CDR1 is SEHNR and CDR2 is FQNEAQ (reference sequence). The CDR3 loop reads CASSSDRNYEQYF. CDR3 in DNA: TGTGCCAGCAGCTCGGACAGGAACTACGAGCAGTACTTC.

This sequence joins TRBV5-8 and TRBJ2-2; D not resolved. This CDR3 has 13 residues. Trimming took 0 bases from V and 6 from J, leaving 6 bases between them. The V gene's germline CDR1 is SGHTS and CDR2 YDEGEE. As DNA, the CDR3 is TGTGCCAGCAGCTTGGTCGGGCCCGGGGAGCTGTTTTTT. This gives the protein CASSLVGPGELFF.

For this clonotype: This may be a read error: a much more frequent sequence differs by one nucleotide. V is TRBV6-2 or TRBV6-3 and J is TRBJ2-1, with 11 bases aligning to TRBD2. CDR3 size: 15 residues. CDR1 and CDR2 (germline): MNHEY, SVGEGT. CDR3 protein: CASSDSGGAYNEQLF. The CDR3 DNA sequence: TGTGCCAGCAGTGATAGCGGGGGGGCCTACAATGAGCAGCTCTTC.

This clonotype occurred many times. The chain joins TRBV20-1 to TRBJ2-7; a weak D match, TRBD1 (5 bases). V lost 5 bases, J lost 0 bases, and 11 bases lay in between. CDR1 DFQATT and CDR2 SNEGSKA come from the germline V gene (reference sequence). The CDR3 has 13 residues. The CDR3 sequence is CSASSTDSYEQYF. The CDR3 nucleotides are TGCAGTGCTTCGTCGACAGACTCCTACGAGCAGTACTTC.

This clonotype occurred many times. The rearrangement links TRBV6-5 to TRBJ2-7; the D is unclear. Germline V gene lookup returns CDR1 MNHEY and CDR2 SVGAGI. This CDR3 is 16 amino acids long. The V end lost 8 bases, the J end lost 0 bases, and 20 bases lay between the germline ends. CDR3 DNA: TGTGCCAGCCCAATTCTTCGGGTGCAGAGCTCCTACGAGCAGTACTTC. The encoded protein is CASPILRVQSSYEQYF.

There are many counts of this clonotype. The chain carries TRBV9 and TRBJ2-5; no clear D gene. This CDR3 contains 15 residues. Germline V CDR1 and CDR2: SGDLS, YYNGEE. The germline V and J ends were trimmed by 1 base and 2 bases, with 12 bases remaining between them. This CDR3 is CASSVSAGTQETQYF. The CDR3 DNA reads as TGTGCCAGCAGCGTATCAGCTGGTACGCAAGAGACCCAGTACTTC.

This clonotype has ten or more counts. CDR3 nucleotide sequence: TGTGCCAGTCCGGGGTCCACAGATACGCAGTATTTT. Its translation: CASPGSTDTQYF. The chain is built from TRBV2 and TRBJ2-3; TRBD2 is a possible D gene (5 bases). This CDR3 has 12 amino acids. The V end was cut by 9 bases, the J end by 2 bases, with 9 bases between. CDR1 is SNHLY, CDR2 FYNNEI, per germline.

A remark on this clonotype: A read error may be the cause here, since a much bigger clone is one base away. V gene TRBV19 combines with J gene TRBJ2-7, with TRBD2 matching 10 bases. Per germline, CDR1 LNHDA and CDR2 SQIVND (reference sequence). CDR3 size: 16 residues. V was pared by 5 bases and J by 0 bases, with 7 bases of the junction left unmatched. Here the CDR3 DNA reads TGTGCCAGTAGTGAGCTAGCGGGGGCCGGCTCCTACGAGCAGTACTTC. Translated: CASSELAGAGSYEQYF.

In the case of this clonotype: This may come from a read error, since a much larger clone is one base off. This is likely a read error, given that the CDR3 carries no conserved phenylalanine or tryptophan at its end. The chain is built from TRBV27 and TRBJ2-7, with D perhaps given as TRBD1 or TRBD2 (5 bases each). Germline loops: CDR1 MNHEY, CDR2 SMNVEV (reference sequence). The length of the CDR3 is 16 residues. The V and J ends lost 1 base and 5 bases respectively, with 18 bases between them. The CDR3 DNA reads TGTGCCAGCAGTTTATACCCCCTGGGGGTTCGCGACGAGCAGTACCTC. This codes for CASSLYPLGVRDEQYL.

This clonotype was seen repeatedly, ten times or more. The chain employs TRBV9 and TRBJ2-5; possible D gene TRBD2, 6 bases. The CDR3 extends over 14 amino acids. The germline V gene encodes CDR1 SGDLS and CDR2 YYNGEE. V lost 5 bases to trimming and J lost 0 bases, with 11 bases between them. The CDR3: CASSTGGDQETQYF. CDR3 nucleotide sequence: TGTGCCAGCAGTACCGGGGGAGACCAAGAGACCCAGTACTTC.

This clonotype was seen many times. The chain is built from TRBV12-3 or TRBV12-4 and TRBJ2-7, with 9 bases matching TRBD1. V trimming: 4 bases; J trimming: 7 bases; junction bases outside the gene matches: 2. The CDR3 is made up of 12 amino acids. Here the CDR3 DNA reads TGTGCCAGCAGTTATGGGACAGGGGAGCAGTACTTC. Translating it yields CASSYGTGEQYF.

This clonotype has ten or more counts. The rearrangement uses TRBV6-2 or TRBV6-3 and TRBJ1-1; D unresolved. Deletions cut 0 bases from V and 1 base from J, with 21 bases between. In germline, CDR1 is MNHEY, CDR2 SVGEGT. The CDR3 runs to 19 residues. This CDR3 is CASSYSISIISPKNTEAFF. CDR3 bases: TGTGCCAGCAGTTACTCGATAAGCATCATTTCCCCGAAGAACACTGAAGCTTTCTTT.

Many counts were recorded for this clonotype. The rearrangement links TRBV7-9 to TRBJ1-1; weak D call: TRBD1 (5 bases). Germline lookup yields CDR1 SEHNR and CDR2 FQNEAQ (reference sequence). The V end lost 7 bases, the J end lost 4 bases, and 34 bases lay between the germline ends. This CDR3 region has 20 residues. CDR3 nucleotide sequence: TGTGCCAGCAACCTCTACACCCAGGCAGGGATGTTCTTTGCTGGCACTGAAGCTTTCTTT. It encodes CASNLYTQAGMFFAGTEAFF.

This clonotype was found many times. The chain couples TRBV6-5 to TRBJ2-3; 10 bases are a match to TRBD2. Germline lookup yields CDR1 MNHEY and CDR2 SVGAGI. CDR3 size: 16 residues. J lost 2 bases, V lost 6 bases, and 8 bases had no gene match. The chain's CDR3 is CASRLLAGATTDTQYF. The DNA for the CDR3 is TGTGCCAGCAGACTTCTAGCGGGGGCCACCACAGATACGCAGTATTTT.

This chain joins TRBV9 and TRBJ2-5, with a weak D call TRBD2 (6 bases). This CDR3 region has 15 residues. CDR1 is SGDLS, CDR2 YYNGEE, per germline. Trimming left V 0 bases short and J 5 bases short, with 14 bases between. The CDR3 loop is CASSVATGALETQYF. The DNA of the CDR3 is TGTGCCAGCAGCGTAGCGACGGGAGCCCTGGAGACCCAGTACTTC.

As concerns this clonotype: It may be a read error: a sequence one base away is much more abundant. The chain has TRBV12-3 or TRBV12-4 and TRBJ1-2, with D maybe TRBD1 (6 bases). V was pared by 8 bases and J by 2 bases, with 12 bases between. The CDR3 spans 13 residues. The CDR3, as DNA: TGTGCCAGCGGAACACAGGGAAACTATGGCTACACCTTC. Its translation is CASGTQGNYGYTF.